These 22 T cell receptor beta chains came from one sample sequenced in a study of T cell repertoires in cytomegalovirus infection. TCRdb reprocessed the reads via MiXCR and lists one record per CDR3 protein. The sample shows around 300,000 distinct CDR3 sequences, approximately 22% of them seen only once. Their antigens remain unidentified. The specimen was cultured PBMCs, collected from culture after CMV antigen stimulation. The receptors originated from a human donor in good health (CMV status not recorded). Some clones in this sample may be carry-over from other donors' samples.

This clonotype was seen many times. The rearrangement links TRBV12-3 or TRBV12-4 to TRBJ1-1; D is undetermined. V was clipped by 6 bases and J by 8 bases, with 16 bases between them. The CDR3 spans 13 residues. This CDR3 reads CASSLRAGKEAFF. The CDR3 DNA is TGTGCCAGCAGCCTTAGGGCAGGTAAAGAAGCTTTCTTT.

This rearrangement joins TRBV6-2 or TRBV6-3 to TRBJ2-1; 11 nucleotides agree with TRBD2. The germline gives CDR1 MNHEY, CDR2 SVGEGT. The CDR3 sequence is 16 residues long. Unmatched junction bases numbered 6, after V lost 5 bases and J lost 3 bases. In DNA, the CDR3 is TGTGCCAGCAGTGTTACTAGCGGGGGATTCTACAATGAGCAGTTCTTC. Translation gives CASSVTSGGFYNEQFF.

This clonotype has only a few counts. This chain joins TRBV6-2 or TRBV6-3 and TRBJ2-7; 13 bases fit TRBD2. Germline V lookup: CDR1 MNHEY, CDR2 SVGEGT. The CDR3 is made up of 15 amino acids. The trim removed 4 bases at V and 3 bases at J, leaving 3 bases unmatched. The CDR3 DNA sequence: TGTGCCAGCAGTTTGGGACTAGCGGGACGCTACGAGCAGTACTTC. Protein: CASSLGLAGRYEQYF.

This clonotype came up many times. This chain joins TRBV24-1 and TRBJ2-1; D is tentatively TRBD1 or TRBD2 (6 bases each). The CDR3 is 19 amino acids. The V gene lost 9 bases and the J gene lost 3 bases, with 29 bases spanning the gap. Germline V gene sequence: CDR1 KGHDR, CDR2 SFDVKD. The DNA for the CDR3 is TGTGCCACCCACCCGGGGGCTAGGCCACCGCCGGTCAGCTACAATGAGCAGTTCTTC. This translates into CATHPGARPPPVSYNEQFF.

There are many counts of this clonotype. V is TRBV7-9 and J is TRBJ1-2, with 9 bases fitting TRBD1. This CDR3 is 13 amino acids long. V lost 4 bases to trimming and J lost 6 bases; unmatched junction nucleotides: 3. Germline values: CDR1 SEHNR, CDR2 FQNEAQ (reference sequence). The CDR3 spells CASSYRGLNGYTF. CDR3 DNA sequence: TGTGCCAGCAGCTACAGGGGGCTGAATGGCTACACCTTC.

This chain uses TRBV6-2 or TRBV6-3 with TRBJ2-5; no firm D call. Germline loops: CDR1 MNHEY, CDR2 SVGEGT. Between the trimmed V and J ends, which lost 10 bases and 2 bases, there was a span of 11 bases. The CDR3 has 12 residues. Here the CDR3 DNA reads TGTGCCACCCGCCAGTTGCAAGAGACCCAGTACTTC. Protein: CATRQLQETQYF.

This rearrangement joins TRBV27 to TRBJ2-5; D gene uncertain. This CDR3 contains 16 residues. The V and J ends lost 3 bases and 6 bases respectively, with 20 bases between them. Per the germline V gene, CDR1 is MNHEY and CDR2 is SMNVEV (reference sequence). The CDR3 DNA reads TGTGCCAGCAGTTTTTTGTCGCCGAGTTTAGGGAAGACCCAGTACTTC. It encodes CASSFLSPSLGKTQYF.

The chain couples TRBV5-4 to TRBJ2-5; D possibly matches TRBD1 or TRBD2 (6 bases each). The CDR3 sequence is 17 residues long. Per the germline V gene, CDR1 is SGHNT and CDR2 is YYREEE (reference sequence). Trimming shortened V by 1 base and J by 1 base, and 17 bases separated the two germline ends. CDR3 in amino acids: CASSLQWGANGQETQYF. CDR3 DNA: TGTGCCAGCAGCTTGCAATGGGGGGCAAACGGCCAAGAGACCCAGTACTTC.

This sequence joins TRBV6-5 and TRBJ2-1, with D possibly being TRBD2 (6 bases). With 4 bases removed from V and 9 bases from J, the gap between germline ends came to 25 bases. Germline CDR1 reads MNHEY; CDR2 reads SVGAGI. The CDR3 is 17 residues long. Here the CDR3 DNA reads TGTGCCAGCAGTTCCGGAGGGGTAATAATGAACCCGGGTGAGCAGTTCTTC. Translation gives CASSSGGVIMNPGEQFF.

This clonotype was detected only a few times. This chain's CDR3 is CASSLGGRLTGELFF. CDR3 nucleotide sequence: TGTGCCAGCAGCTTAGGGGGGCGACTCACCGGGGAGCTGTTTTTT. The V call is TRBV7-8, the J call TRBJ2-2; possibly TRBD1 for D (6 bases). Germline assignment: CDR1 SGHVS and CDR2 FQNEAQ. V lost 1 base and J lost 4, with 10 bases in between. The CDR3 has 15 residues.

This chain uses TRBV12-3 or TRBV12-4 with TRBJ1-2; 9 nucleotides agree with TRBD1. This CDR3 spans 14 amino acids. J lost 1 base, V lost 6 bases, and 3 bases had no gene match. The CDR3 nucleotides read TGTGCCAGCAGGGGACAGGGTCGTAACTATGGCTACACCTTC. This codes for CASRGQGRNYGYTF.

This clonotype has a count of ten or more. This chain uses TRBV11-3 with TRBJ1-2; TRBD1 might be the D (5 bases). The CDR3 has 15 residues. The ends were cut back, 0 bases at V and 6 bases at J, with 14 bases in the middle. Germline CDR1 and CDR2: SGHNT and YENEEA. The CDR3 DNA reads TGTGCCAGCAGCTTAGAGTTGGGACGGATGAATGGCTACACCTTC. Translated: CASSLELGRMNGYTF.

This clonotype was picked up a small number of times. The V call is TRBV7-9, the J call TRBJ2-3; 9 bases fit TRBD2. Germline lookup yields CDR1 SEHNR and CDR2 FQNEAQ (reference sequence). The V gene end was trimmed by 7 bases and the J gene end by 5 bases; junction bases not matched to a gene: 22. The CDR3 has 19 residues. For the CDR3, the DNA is TGTGCCAGCACCCTTCCTCTGGTAGCGGGAGTAGACGGTAGAGATACGCAGTATTTT. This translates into CASTLPLVAGVDGRDTQYF.

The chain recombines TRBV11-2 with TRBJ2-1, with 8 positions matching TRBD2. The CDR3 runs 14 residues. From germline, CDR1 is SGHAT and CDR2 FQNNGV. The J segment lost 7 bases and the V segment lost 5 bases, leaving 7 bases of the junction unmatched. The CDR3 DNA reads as TGTGCCAGCAGCACTTGGACTAGCCTAAATGAGCAGTTCTTC. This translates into CASSTWTSLNEQFF.

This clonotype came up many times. CDR3 sequence: CASSTGTGSPYEQYF. CDR3 nucleotides: TGTGCCAGCAGCACCGGGACAGGGAGTCCCTACGAGCAGTACTTC. The chain couples TRBV28 to TRBJ2-7; 9 bases are shared with TRBD1. Germline CDR1 is MDHEN and CDR2 is SYDVKM. Trimming at V came to 6 bases and at J to 2 bases, leaving 8 bases not matched to a gene. The CDR3 is 15 residues long. Supplemented by reference TRBV28 and TRBJ2-7, the full variable domain reads DVKVTQSSRYLVKRTGEKVFLECVQDMDHENMFWYRQDPGLGLRLIYFSYDVKMKEKGDIPEGYSVSREKKERFSLILESASTNQTSMYLCASSTGTGSPYEQYFGPGTRLTVT.

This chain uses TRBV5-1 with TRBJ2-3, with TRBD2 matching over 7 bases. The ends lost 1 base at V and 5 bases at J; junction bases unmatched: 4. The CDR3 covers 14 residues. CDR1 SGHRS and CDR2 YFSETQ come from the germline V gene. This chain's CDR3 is CASSLRGDEDTQYF. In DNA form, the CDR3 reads TGCGCCAGCAGCTTGCGGGGGGATGAAGATACGCAGTATTTT.

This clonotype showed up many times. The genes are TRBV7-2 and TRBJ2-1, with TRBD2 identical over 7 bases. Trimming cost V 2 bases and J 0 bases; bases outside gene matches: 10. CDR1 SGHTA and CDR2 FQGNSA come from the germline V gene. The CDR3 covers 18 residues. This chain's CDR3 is CASSLFPRGGSSYNEQFF. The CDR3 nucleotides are TGTGCCAGCAGCTTATTCCCTCGGGGCGGGAGCTCCTACAATGAGCAGTTCTTC.

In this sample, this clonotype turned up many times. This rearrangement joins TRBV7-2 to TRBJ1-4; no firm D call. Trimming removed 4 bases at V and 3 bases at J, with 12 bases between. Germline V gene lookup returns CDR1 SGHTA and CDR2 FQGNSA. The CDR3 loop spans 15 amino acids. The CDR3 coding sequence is TGTGCCAGCAGCTCCCCGACACGCTCTAATGAAAAACTGTTTTTT. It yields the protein CASSSPTRSNEKLFF.

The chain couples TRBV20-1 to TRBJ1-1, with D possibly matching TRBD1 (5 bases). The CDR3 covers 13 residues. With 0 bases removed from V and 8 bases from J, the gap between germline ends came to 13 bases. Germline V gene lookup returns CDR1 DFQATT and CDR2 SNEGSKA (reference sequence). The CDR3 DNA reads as TGCAGTGCTAGAGATTCGTACAGGCCGGAAGCTTTCTTT. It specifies CSARDSYRPEAFF.

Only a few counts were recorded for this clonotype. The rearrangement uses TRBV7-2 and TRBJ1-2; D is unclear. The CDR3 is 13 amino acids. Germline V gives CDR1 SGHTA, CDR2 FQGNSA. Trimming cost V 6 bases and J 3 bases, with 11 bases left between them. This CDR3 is CASRLRSDYGYTF. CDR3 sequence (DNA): TGTGCCAGCAGGTTAAGGTCGGACTATGGCTACACCTTC.

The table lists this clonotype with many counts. The CDR3 coding sequence is TGTGCCAGCAGCTCAGGACTAGCCCCGAGAGAGGATACGCAGTATTTT. It encodes CASSSGLAPREDTQYF. The chain links TRBV7-2 to TRBJ2-3; 8 bases agree with TRBD2. The ends lost 4 bases at V and 6 bases at J; junction bases unmatched: 12. Per germline, CDR1 SGHTA and CDR2 FQGNSA. CDR3 length equals 16 residues.

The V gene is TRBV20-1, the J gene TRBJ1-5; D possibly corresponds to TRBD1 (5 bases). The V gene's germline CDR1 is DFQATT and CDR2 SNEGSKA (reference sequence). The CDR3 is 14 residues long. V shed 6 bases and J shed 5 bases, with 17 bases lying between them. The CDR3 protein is CSAPTVGSDQPQHF. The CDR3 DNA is TGCAGTGCACCGACAGTCGGAAGCGATCAGCCCCAGCATTTT.